The following is a TCR beta chain sequence with its context. Its antigen is unidentified. One entry per CDR3 protein results from TCRdb running MiXCR on the reads. Of approximately 260,000 distinct CDR3 sequences in the sample, roughly a fifth are singletons; the top ten hold around 20%. The length of the CDR3 is 15 residues. Deletions cut 3 bases from V and 1 base from J, with 12 bases between. The germline V gene has CDR1 SGHVS and CDR2 FQNEAQ. This specimen comes from a study of T cell repertoires in cytomegalovirus infection. For the study at large: Recently identified HLA-C-restricted CMV epitopes and well-studied HLA-B-restricted CMV epitopes were used by the study. Indicated by public TCR beta signatures were CMV infection and matching HLA type.

Study-level results: There were HLA-C-restricted CMV-specific TCR beta clonotypes dominating the ex vivo response. Carriers of CMV and the relevant HLA type were discriminated by public TCR beta frequency.

This TCR was sampled from a human donor in good health (CMV status not recorded). Some clones in this sample may be carry-over from other donors' samples. Sequenced here: cultured PBMCs, sampled from culture after CMV antigen stimulation. The rearrangement joins TRBV7-8 to TRBJ1-1; D ambiguous. For the CDR3, the DNA is TGTGCCAGCAGCTTTGAATGGCGGGGGAACACTGAAGCTTTCTTT. The encoded protein is CASSFEWRGNTEAFF. Full variable domain (missing parts from reference TRBV7-8 and TRBJ1-1): GAGVSQSPRYKVAKRGQDVALRCDPISGHVSLFWYQQALGQGPEFLTYFQNEAQLDKSGLPSDRFFAERPEGSVSTLKIQRTQQEDSAVYLCASSFEWRGNTEAFFGQGTRLTVV.